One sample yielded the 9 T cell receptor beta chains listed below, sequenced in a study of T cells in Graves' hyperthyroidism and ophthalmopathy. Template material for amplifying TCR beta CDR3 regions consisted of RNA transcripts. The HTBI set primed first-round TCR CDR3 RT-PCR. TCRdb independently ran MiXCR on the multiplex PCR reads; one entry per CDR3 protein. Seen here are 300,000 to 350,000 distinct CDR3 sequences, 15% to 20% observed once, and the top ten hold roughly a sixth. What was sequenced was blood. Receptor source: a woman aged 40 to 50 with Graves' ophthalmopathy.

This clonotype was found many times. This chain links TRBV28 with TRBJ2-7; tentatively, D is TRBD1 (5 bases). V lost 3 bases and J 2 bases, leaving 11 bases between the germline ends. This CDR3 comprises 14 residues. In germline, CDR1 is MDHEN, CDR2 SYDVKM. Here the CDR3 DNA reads TGTGCCAGCAGTTTGGTCAGGGCGACCTACGAGCAGTACTTC. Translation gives CASSLVRATYEQYF.

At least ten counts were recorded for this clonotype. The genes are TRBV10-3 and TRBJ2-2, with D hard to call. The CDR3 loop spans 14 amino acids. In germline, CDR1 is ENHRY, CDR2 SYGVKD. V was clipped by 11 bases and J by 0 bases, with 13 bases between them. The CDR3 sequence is CAVGWAANTGELFF. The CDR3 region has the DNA TGTGCCGTTGGGTGGGCCGCGAACACCGGGGAGCTGTTTTTT.

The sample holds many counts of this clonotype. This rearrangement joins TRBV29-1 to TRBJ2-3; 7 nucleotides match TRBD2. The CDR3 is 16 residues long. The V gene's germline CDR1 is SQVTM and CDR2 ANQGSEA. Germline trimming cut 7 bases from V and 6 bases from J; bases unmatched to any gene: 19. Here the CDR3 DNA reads TGCAGCGCTAGTCAATCAGCGGGACTAAAAGTGGATACGCAGTATTTT. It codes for CSASQSAGLKVDTQYF.

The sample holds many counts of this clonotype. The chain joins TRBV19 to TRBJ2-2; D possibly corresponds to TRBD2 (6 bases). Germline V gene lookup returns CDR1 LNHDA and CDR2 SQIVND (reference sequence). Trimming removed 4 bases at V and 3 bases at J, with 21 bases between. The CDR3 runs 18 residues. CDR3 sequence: CASSTGTAGRGDTGELFF. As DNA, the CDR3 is TGTGCCAGTAGTACAGGTACAGCGGGCCGAGGGGACACCGGGGAGCTGTTTTTT.

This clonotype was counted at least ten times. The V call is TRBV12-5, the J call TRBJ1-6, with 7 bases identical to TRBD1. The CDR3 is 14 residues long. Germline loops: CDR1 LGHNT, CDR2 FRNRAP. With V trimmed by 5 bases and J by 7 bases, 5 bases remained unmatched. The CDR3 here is CASGTGTENSPLHF. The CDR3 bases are TGTGCTAGTGGTACCGGGACAGAAAATTCACCCCTCCACTTT.

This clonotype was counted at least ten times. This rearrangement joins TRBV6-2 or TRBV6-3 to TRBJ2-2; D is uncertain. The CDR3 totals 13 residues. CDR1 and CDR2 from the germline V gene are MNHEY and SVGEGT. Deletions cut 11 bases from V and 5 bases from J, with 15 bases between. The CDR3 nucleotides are TGTGCCCCGCGAAAGCGAAAGACCGGGGAGCTGTTTTTT. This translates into CAPRKRKTGELFF.

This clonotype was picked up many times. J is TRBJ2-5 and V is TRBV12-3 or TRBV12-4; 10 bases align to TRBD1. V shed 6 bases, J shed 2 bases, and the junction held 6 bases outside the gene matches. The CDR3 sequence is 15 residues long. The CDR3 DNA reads TGTGCCAGCAGAGGACAGGGGGGTCCTCAAGAGACCCAGTACTTC. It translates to CASRGQGGPQETQYF.

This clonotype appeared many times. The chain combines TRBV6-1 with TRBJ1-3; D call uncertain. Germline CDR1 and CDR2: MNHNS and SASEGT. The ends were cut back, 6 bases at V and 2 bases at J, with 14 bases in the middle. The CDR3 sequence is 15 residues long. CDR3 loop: CASRQAGLTGNTIYF. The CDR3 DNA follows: TGTGCCAGCAGACAAGCCGGTCTTACTGGAAACACCATATATTTT.

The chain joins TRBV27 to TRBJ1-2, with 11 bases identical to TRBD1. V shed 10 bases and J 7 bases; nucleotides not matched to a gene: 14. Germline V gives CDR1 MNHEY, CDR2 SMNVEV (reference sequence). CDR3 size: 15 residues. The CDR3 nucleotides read TGTGCCACCTCCCCCATCGGACAGGGGGCGGGTGGCTACACCTTC. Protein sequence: CATSPIGQGAGGYTF.